Included here is one TCR beta chain sequence, with context. Sequenced by immunoSEQ multiplex PCR; TCRdb stores in-frame clones only, minus some. The sample carries about 200,000 clones, more than 75% recorded once. This specimen belongs to a study of blood T cell repertoires in COVID-19. This CDR3 has 12 amino acids. Between the trimmed V and J ends, which lost 7 bases and 8 bases, there was a span of 17 bases. The V gene's germline CDR1 is SQVTM and CDR2 ANQGSEA. Residents of about two dozen US areas, aged about 18 to 100 years, made up the participants. The TCR originated in a man aged 40-49 years with acute COVID-19. Sample: PBMCs or T cells enriched from blood (not recorded which). V and J are TRBV29-1 and TRBJ1-2, with D possibly being TRBD1 (5 bases). The DNA of the CDR3 is TGCAGCGGCGGACACTCCCAAGGGGGCTACACCTTC. Its translation is CSGGHSQGGYTF.